This record looks at one T cell receptor beta chain sequence and its context. What it binds is unknown. CDR1 is SEHNR, CDR2 FQNEAQ, per germline (reference sequence). CDR3 length equals 13 residues. The V end lost 8 bases, the J end lost 4 bases, and 14 bases lay between the germline ends. This sample was included in a study of radiation and T cells in renal cell carcinoma. Background on the study: Nephrectomy followed 15 Gy stereotactic body radiation by 4 weeks. Findings and limits, study-wide: From baseline, blood top tumor clonotypes peaked at 2 weeks post-radiation.

Time point described: blood 2 weeks post-SBRT. Specified treatment: 15 Gy SBRT to primary tumor, nephrectomy 4 weeks later. Clear cell pathology was present in this patient's renal cell carcinoma. Using immunoSEQ multiplex PCR, the repertoire was profiled, and TCRdb retains in-frame clones only, with some absent. The sample consists of tens of thousands of clones, roughly 79% of them appearing once. The gene calls are TRBV7-9 and TRBJ1-2, with D maybe TRBD1 (5 bases). The clonotype comes from a man in his sixties with renal cell carcinoma. The starting material was blood, obtained from a patient whose treatment included radiotherapy and nephrectomy. CDR3 in amino acids: CASSPGNRYGYTF. CDR3 nucleotides: TGTGCCAGCTCACCAGGGAATCGCTATGGCTACACCTTC. The variable domain in full, with the rest retrieved from reference TRBV7-9 and TRBJ1-2, is DTGVSQNPRHKITKRGQNVTFRCDPISEHNRLYWYRQTLGQGPEFLTYFQNEAQLEKSRLLSDRFSAERPKGSFSTLEIQRTEQGDSAMYLCASSPGNRYGYTFGSGTRLTVV.